This T cell receptor beta chain was captured by sequencing in a study of T-cell reconstitution after alpha-beta-depleted transplantation in children. Broader study findings: Newly produced T cells mostly accounted for T-cell counts and diversity one year post-transplant.

As it was prepared, the TCRbeta library received unique molecular identifiers. TCRdb passed the PCR reads through MiXCR, listing each CDR3 protein once. Of about 290,000 distinct CDR3 sequences listed, 6.5% to 9% are singletons. This clonotype was found many times. What it recognizes is unknown. CDR1 is WSHSY and CDR2 is SAAADI in the germline V gene. The V and J ends lost 6 bases and 0 bases respectively, with 15 bases between them. This CDR3 region has 16 residues. The sequences come from peripheral blood, collected 360 days after TCRalphabeta/CD19-depleted stem cell transplant. The V call is TRBV10-2, the J call TRBJ1-3; no clear D gene. The receptor was derived from a female patient between 2 and 15 years old who had a stem cell transplant for Fanconi anemia, so the T cells may come from the graft donor. CDR3 amino acids: CASSDPPRHSGNTIYF. The CDR3 DNA is TGCGCCAGCAGCGACCCTCCTCGGCACTCTGGAAACACCATATATTTT.